One and the same sample provided the 18 T cell receptor beta chains below, sequenced in a study of shared clonotypes between healthy human individuals (TCRdb year 2020). To prepare the library, the immunoSEQ multiplex PCR assay was applied. Sourced from immuneACCESS, this table was stored by TCRdb with only in-frame sequences that have V and J called. A share of the clones is absent; for the studies checked, an unresolved V gene accounts for under half, and the remainder has no known explanation. Within this sample are over 950,000 clones, with 70% to 80% of them counted one time only. The ten largest account for almost 0.9% of the sample. Sequenced input: memory CD4+ T cells from PBMCs. Explained via the paper, the cell subset or site label denotes: CD45RA-negative fraction. The receptor source for this set is a man between 18 and 29 years old in good health. Some clones in this sample may be carry-over from other donors' samples.

The chain is built from TRBV5-1 and TRBJ2-5; unclear D gene. V was shortened by 4 bases and J by 5 bases, with 9 bases between the two germline ends. Germline lookup yields CDR1 SGHRS and CDR2 YFSETQ. This CDR3 has 12 residues. The DNA for the CDR3 is TGCGCCAGCAGCATGAATATGGAGACCCAGTACTTC. It specifies CASSMNMETQYF. Looking up the rest from reference TRBV5-1 and TRBJ2-5 gives the full variable domain: KAGVTQTPRYLIKTRGQQVTLSCSPISGHRSVSWYQQTPGQGLQFLFEYFSETQRNKGNFPGRFSGRQFSNSRSEMNVSTLELGDSALYLCASSMNMETQYFGPGTRLLVL.

The V gene is TRBV28, the J gene TRBJ2-1; D is ambiguous. The CDR3 length is 12 residues. The V gene's germline CDR1 is MDHEN and CDR2 SYDVKM. V was cut by 6 bases and J by 4 bases, with 7 bases left in between. CDR3 amino acids: CASRAVYNEQFF. Written as DNA, the CDR3 is TGTGCCAGCAGGGCGGTATACAATGAGCAGTTCTTC. The full variable domain, in which reference TRBV28 and TRBJ2-1 provide the parts outside the CDR3, is DVKVTQSSRYLVKRTGEKVFLECVQDMDHENMFWYRQDPGLGLRLIYFSYDVKMKEKGDIPEGYSVSREKKERFSLILESASTNQTSMYLCASRAVYNEQFFGPGTRLTVL.

This chain links TRBV7-2 with TRBJ2-4, with no clear D. Trimming shortened V by 1 base and J by 8 bases, and 15 bases separated the two germline ends. This CDR3 has 15 residues. Germline V lookup: CDR1 SGHTA, CDR2 FQGNSA. The CDR3 DNA is TGTGCCAGCAGCTTAGGGTACCCGGAATGGGACATTCAGTACTTC. It is translated as CASSLGYPEWDIQYF.

V is TRBV10-3 and J is TRBJ2-5; tentatively, D is TRBD2 (6 bases). Per germline, CDR1 ENHRY and CDR2 SYGVKD. Deletions cut 2 bases from V and 5 bases from J, with 15 bases between. The CDR3 length is 15 residues. This chain's CDR3 is CAISEVAGSGETQYF. DNA for the CDR3: TGTGCCATCAGTGAGGTTGCCGGGAGTGGGGAGACCCAGTACTTC.

The chain uses TRBV6-1 and TRBJ1-4; D remains unclear. Germline CDR1 and CDR2: MNHNS and SASEGT. The V and J ends lost 2 bases and 14 bases respectively, with 9 bases between them. CDR3 length: 11 amino acids. The CDR3 nucleotides are TGTGCCAGCAGTGAACCGGAACGGCTGTTTTTT. As protein: CASSEPERLFF.

The chain links TRBV6-5 to TRBJ1-1, with a tentative D call TRBD1 (5 bases). This CDR3 is built from 13 residues. Germline lookup yields CDR1 MNHEY and CDR2 SVGAGI. V was pared by 5 bases and J by 11 bases, with 18 bases between. The CDR3 DNA is TGTGCCAGCAGTGAAAGGAGACAGTCCCGGGCTTTCTTT. Translated: CASSERRQSRAFF.

Note on this clone: Within the sample, other DNA sequences also encode this same CDR3. This chain links TRBV28 with TRBJ2-2; D perhaps matches TRBD2 (5 bases). The germline CDR1 and CDR2 sequences are MDHEN and SYDVKM. The CDR3 extends over 14 amino acids. Trimming removed 4 bases at V and 3 bases at J, with 9 bases between. CDR3 nucleotides: TGTGCCAGCAGTTCCCCCGGGGACACCGGGGAGCTGTTTTTT. This gives the protein CASSSPGDTGELFF.

The rearrangement joins TRBV7-3 to TRBJ1-3, with D uncertain. Germline CDR1 and CDR2: SGHTA and FQGTGA. There are 14 residues in the CDR3. Trimming removed 8 bases from V and 0 bases from J, with 11 bases in between. CDR3 coding DNA: TGTGCCAGCTCGGGAACGAGCTCTGGAAACACCATATATTTT. It encodes CASSGTSSGNTIYF.

The V and J genes are TRBV7-9 and TRBJ2-5; weak D call: TRBD2 (5 bases). The germline gives CDR1 SEHNR, CDR2 FQNEAQ (reference sequence). This CDR3 has 15 residues. V was pared by 8 bases and J by 1 base, with 17 bases between. The CDR3, as DNA: TGTGCCAGCCGGCATCAGGAGGCTCCCCAAGAGACCCAGTACTTC. Translated: CASRHQEAPQETQYF.

The chain uses TRBV27 and TRBJ1-3; TRBD1 might be the D (6 bases). CDR3 length equals 16 residues. In germline, CDR1 is MNHEY, CDR2 SMNVEV (reference sequence). Deletions cut 0 bases from V and 4 bases from J, with 13 bases between. The CDR3: CASSLSGARAGNTIYF. Here the CDR3 DNA reads TGTGCCAGCAGTTTATCGGGGGCTCGGGCGGGAAACACCATATATTTT.

J is TRBJ2-2 and V is TRBV7-3; D not resolved. CDR3 length: 13 amino acids. Germline-derived CDR1 and CDR2 are SGHTA and FQGTGA. V gave up 4 bases and J gave up 7 bases, with 10 bases separating them. CDR3 residues: CASSSDGDGELFF. The CDR3 DNA sequence: TGTGCCAGCAGCTCAGATGGGGACGGGGAGCTGTTTTTT.

The gene calls are TRBV4-1 and TRBJ2-1; D not certain. CDR3 size: 13 residues. From germline, CDR1 is MGHRA and CDR2 YSYEKL. V gave up 1 base and J gave up 7 bases, with 8 bases separating them. The CDR3 is CASSQGRVNEQFF. CDR3 sequence (DNA): TGCGCCAGCAGCCAAGGCCGGGTGAATGAGCAGTTCTTC.

In its sample, this clone was seen a few times. V is TRBV7-3 and J is TRBJ2-3; TRBD1 might be the D (6 bases). CDR3 size: 15 residues. The germline V and J ends were trimmed by 0 bases and 5 bases, with 12 bases remaining between them. Germline-derived CDR1 and CDR2 are SGHTA and FQGTGA. This chain's CDR3 is CASSLTGTSRDTQYF. The CDR3 bases are TGTGCCAGCAGCTTAACTGGGACATCAAGAGATACGCAGTATTTT.

This clone was picked up one time. The J gene is TRBJ2-5, the V gene TRBV11-2, with D hard to call. The CDR3 has 13 residues. V lost 7 bases and J 1 base, leaving 10 bases between the germline ends. CDR1 is SGHAT, CDR2 FQNNGV, per germline. For the CDR3, the DNA is TGTGCCAGCACTTCGCCTAGCCAAGAGACCCAGTACTTC. Translating it yields CASTSPSQETQYF.

The CDR3 DNA is TGTGCCAGCAGCTTACGAAGGCCCGGCAATGAAAAACTGTTTTTT. Translating gives CASSLRRPGNEKLFF. The chain recombines TRBV5-8 with TRBJ1-4, with no clear D. Deletions cut 2 bases from V and 5 bases from J, with 13 bases between. Germline V gene lookup returns CDR1 SGHTS and CDR2 YDEGEE. CDR3 size: 15 residues.

The rearrangement links TRBV14 to TRBJ1-2, with no clear D. CDR3 length equals 16 residues. Trimming left V 4 bases short and J 0 bases short, with 15 bases between. Germline V lookup: CDR1 SGHDN, CDR2 FVKESK. The CDR3 spells CASSPPRVRTNYGYTF. CDR3 nucleotide sequence: TGTGCCAGCAGCCCCCCGAGGGTACGAACTAACTATGGCTACACCTTC.

With regard to this clone: The sample contains more than one DNA sequence encoding this CDR3. The chain links TRBV30 to TRBJ1-1; 7 bases align to TRBD1. V dropped 0 bases and J dropped 6; count of bases not matched to a gene: 4. Germline CDR1 and CDR2: GTSNPN and SVGIG (reference sequence). There are 13 residues in the CDR3. The CDR3 spells CAWSVRGGAEAFF. CDR3 DNA: TGTGCCTGGAGTGTACGAGGGGGCGCTGAAGCTTTCTTT.

This chain joins TRBV15 and TRBJ2-2; D is perhaps TRBD1 or TRBD2 (5 bases each). This CDR3 region has 16 residues. The V end lost 0 bases, the J end lost 4 bases, and 12 bases lay between the germline ends. Germline V gene sequence: CDR1 LNHNV, CDR2 YYDKDF (reference sequence). The CDR3 sequence is CATSRDAIGGTGELFF. The CDR3 DNA reads as TGTGCCACCAGCAGAGATGCCATTGGGGGCACCGGGGAGCTGTTTTTT.